This TCR beta chain was recovered during a study of blood T cell repertoires in COVID-19. Study overall: Sites across the United States, Italy and Spain contributed samples from acute and convalescent COVID-19.

TCRdb's copy holds only in-frame clones and misses some; the assay was immunoSEQ multiplex PCR. The data show fewer than 250,000 clones, approximately 80% seen once. CDR1 MNHEY and CDR2 SVGEGT come from the germline V gene. CDR3 size: 15 residues. After removal of 6 bases from V and 4 bases from J, the junction contained 6 bases not matched to a gene. The sample was peripheral blood. The TCR was taken from an elderly woman with acute or convalescent COVID-19. This chain connects TRBV6-2 or TRBV6-3 to TRBJ2-1; 10 bases agree with TRBD2. CDR3 loop: CASSLGLAAYNEQFF. CDR3 nucleotides: TGTGCCAGCAGCCTAGGACTAGCGGCTTACAATGAGCAGTTCTTC.